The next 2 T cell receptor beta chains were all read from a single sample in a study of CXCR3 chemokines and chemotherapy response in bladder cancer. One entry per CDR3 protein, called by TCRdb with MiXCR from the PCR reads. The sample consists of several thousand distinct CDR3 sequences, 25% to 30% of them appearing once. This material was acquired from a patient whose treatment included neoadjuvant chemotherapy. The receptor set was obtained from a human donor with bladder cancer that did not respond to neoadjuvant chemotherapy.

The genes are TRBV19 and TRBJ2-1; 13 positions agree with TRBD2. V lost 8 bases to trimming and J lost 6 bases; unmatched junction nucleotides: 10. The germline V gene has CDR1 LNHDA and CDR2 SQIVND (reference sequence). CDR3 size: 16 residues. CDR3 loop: CASRPGGLAGRNEQFF. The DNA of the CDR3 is TGTGCCAGTCGACCGGGGGGACTAGCGGGGCGCAATGAGCAGTTCTTC.

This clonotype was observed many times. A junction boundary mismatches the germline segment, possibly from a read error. CDR3 region: CATSGDRQGAGTEAFF. DNA for the CDR3: TGTGCCACCAGCGGAGACAGACAGGGGGCGGGCACTGAAGCTTTCTTT. The V call is TRBV15, the J call TRBJ1-1; TRBD1 agrees at 10 bases. Germline CDR1 LNHNV, CDR2 YYDKDF (reference sequence). The CDR3 is made up of 16 amino acids. Based on the CDR3 plus reference TRBV15 and TRBJ1-1, the full variable domain is DAMVIQNPRYQVTQFGKPVTLSCSQTLNHNVMYWYQQKSSQAPKLLFHYYDKDFNNEADTPDNFQSRRPNTSFCFLDIRSPGLGDTAMYLCATSGDRQGAGTEAFFGQGTRLTVV.